The T cell receptor (beta chain) under discussion was sequenced for a study of blood T cells in healthy people across ages (dated by TCRdb to the mid-2010s). In terms of the full investigation: In model experiments, template switching captured about one uniquely barcoded TCR beta cDNA molecule for every two T cells. Four age groups were formed from the donors: young (average approximately 15 years), middle-aged (less than 40), aged (about 62) and long-lived (approximately 80). The study measured age-related changes in TCR beta repertoire diversity using deep sequencing normalized with unique cDNA molecular identifiers. To avoid experimental bias, donors of different ages were distributed randomly across sequencing lanes. The study analyzed two additional independent replicas of 1 million unique cDNA reads from the same blood draw for two donors, one aged 18 to 30 and one aged 80 or older. General findings and caveats noted by the study authors: Observed TCR beta diversity correlated strongly with the percentage of naive T cells measured by flow cytometry. Because donor CMV infection status was unknown, age-related changes in expanded clonotypes were potentially confounded. Estimates of total diversity based on one million sequenced T cells were considered lower bounds and underestimates. As age increased, observed TCR beta diversity per million T cells dropped in a roughly linear way, and a significant reduction was already evident by age 40. Compared with the aged group, the long-lived group had more naive CD4+ T cells, fewer expanded clones and increased TCR diversity, suggesting age selection. Because profiling used bulk unsorted PBMCs, naive and antigen-experienced compartments could not be compared conclusively.

This clonotype occurred once. There is no known antigen for this receptor. Base qualities are not at hand, and no much larger clone is one base apart. Just one read gives weak support. For CDR1 and CDR2, the germline V gene (reference sequence) lists LNHDA and SQIVND. Its CDR3 holds 13 amino acids, cysteine through phenylalanine. CDR3 DNA only is kept here, 39 bases in frame from base 1. V and J are trimmed by 9 bases and 7 bases, and the gene matches miss 10 bases of the junction. The library was produced with 5' RACE. Instrument on record: Illumina HiSeq 2500. A second 7 to 11 cycle PCR used a sample-barcoded 5' primer and a J-beta primer mix. A unique molecular identifier was introduced onto each TCR beta cDNA molecule by a template-switch 5' adaptor carrying 12 random nucleotides. At least 3 million CDR3-containing paired-end reads were obtained from each sample. All of the RNA was converted into first-strand cDNA using the Mint cDNA synthesis kit, with a TRBC-specific oligonucleotide serving as the primer. All cDNA was treated with uracil-DNA glycosylase and then went through a first 18-cycle PCR with the universal primers M1SS and BC2_uni_R. The published analysis was carried out like this. For normalization, 1 million high-quality reads, each with a distinct molecular identifier, were randomly selected from each sample. Reads with shared molecular identifiers were discarded instead of being binned into consensus sequences. MiTCR, with a Q25 quality threshold and the strictest error-elimination algorithm, was used for CDR3 identification, clonotype clustering and error correction. A nonparametric unseen species model with Euler transformation was used to estimate a lower bound on total TCR beta diversity. TCRdb reran the public reads through fastp at Q25 and MiXCR, keeping productive beta chains. For every CDR3 protein sequence, its rows merge into one entry that carries the most common genes and DNA. In this record, the V and J calls reflect TCRdb's handling and not the investigators' own analysis. Present in this sample are roughly 700,000 distinct CDR3 sequences, around 49% of which were seen just once. Together, the top ten hold 30% to 35% of the sample.

Systemically healthy Caucasian individuals from Russia, some 40 in total and aged roughly 6 to 95 years, were included as donors. Each donor gave 8.5 to 10 milliliters of peripheral blood, collected into EDTA-treated Vacutainer tubes. PBMCs were isolated by Ficoll-Paque density-gradient centrifugation, with at least 6 million obtained per sample. Trizol reagent was used to extract total RNA from PBMCs, with at least 6 micrograms per sample. For every donor, flow cytometry on a PBMC aliquot measured the percentage of naive CD45RAhigh/CD27high T cells. The rearrangement combines TRBV19 with TRBJ2-7; TRBD1 agrees with 9 junctional bases. The sequence derives from a woman aged 60-70 years in good health. The sequenced sample was blood. CDR3 loop: CARSQQGAAEQYF. The sequenced DNA: TGTGCCAGGAGTCAACAGGGGGCGGCTGAGCAGTACTTC. The CDR3 plus the reference TRBV19 and TRBJ2-7 genes for the other parts give the full variable domain: DGGITQSPKYLFRKEGQNVTLSCEQNLNHDAMYWYRQDPGQGLRLIYYSQIVNDFQKGDIAEGYSVSREKKESFPLTVTSAQKNPTAFYLCARSQQGAAEQYFGPGTRLTVT.